This is a list of T cell receptor beta chains from one sample in a study of metastatic and nonmetastatic thyroid tumors. TCRdb reanalyzed the PCR reads with MiXCR. Of some 86,000 clones in the sample, around 13% are singletons; the top ten hold roughly 9.1%. The sample comprised tumor tissue. These receptors all stem from a female donor with papillary thyroid cancer or a benign thyroid nodule (not recorded which). Some clones in this sample may be carry-over from other donors' samples. Both conserved end residues are part of each CDR3. The D gene is left open where the match is weak. Rows may omit the clone size; those that give it use once, few, many or a size class.

TRBV7-8	.	TRBJ2-7	few	TGTGCCAGCAGCCCCCGGACTAGAGGGGGAGAAAGCTCCTACGAGCAGTACTTC	CASSPRTRGGESSYEQYF
TRBV5-4	TRBD2	TRBJ2-1	.	TGTTCCAGCAGCTTGATGGGACTAGCGGGAGGGCCAGGGTACAATGAGCAGTTCTTC	CSSSLMGLAGGPGYNEQFF
TRBV20-1	.	TRBJ1-6	many	TGCAGTGCTAGAGATGTCGCCTCACCCCTCCACTTT	CSARDVASPLHF
TRBV7-8	.	TRBJ2-7	many	TGTGCCAGCAGCCGGGAACACCTGGGGCAGTACTTC	CASSREHLGQYF
TRBV13	TRBD1	TRBJ1-4	many	TGTGCCAGCAGCCCTCCGGGACAGGTTAATGAAAAACTGTTTTTT	CASSPPGQVNEKLFF
TRBV6-2/TRBV6-3	.	TRBJ2-6	many	TGTGCCAGCTCCCCACCGGAGTCCGGGGCCAACGTCCTGACTTTC	CASSPPESGANVLTF
TRBV29-1	.	TRBJ2-5	.	TGCAGCGTTGAGGGGGGTCGGATTCAAGAGACCCAGTACTTC	CSVEGGRIQETQYF
TRBV11-2	.	TRBJ1-5	.	TGTGCCAGCAGCCGTGACGGATGGGATCAGCCCCAGCATTTT	CASSRDGWDQPQHF
TRBV19	.	TRBJ1-1	few	TGTGACACCACTGGAGGTGGTGAAGCTTTCTTT	CDTTGGGEAFF
TRBV3-1	.	TRBJ1-2	.	TGTGCCAGCAGCCAAGGTTCAGCCTATGGCTACACCTTC	CASSQGSAYGYTF
TRBV3-1	.	TRBJ2-1	many	TGTGCCAGCAGCCGAACCCCCTTTGGCGATGAGCAGTTCTTC	CASSRTPFGDEQFF
TRBV28	TRBD2	TRBJ2-2	.	TGTGCCAGCAGTTTTTGGACTAGCGGGAGGGCCAACCCCGGGGAGCTGTTTTTT	CASSFWTSGRANPGELFF
TRBV5-1	.	TRBJ2-3	.	TGCGCCAGCAGCTTGGAGGCCCTGGGGGTAGTGGATACGCAGTATTTT	CASSLEALGVVDTQYF
TRBV20-1	TRBD1	TRBJ1-1	.	TGCAGTGCCCCAGGGGGGACCGGTGAAGCTTTCTTT	CSAPGGTGEAFF
TRBV12-3/TRBV12-4	TRBD1	TRBJ1-4	many	TGTGCCAGCAGTTTGACAGGGGGCAATGAAAAACTGTTTTTT	CASSLTGGNEKLFF
TRBV19	TRBD2	TRBJ2-3	many	TGTGCCAGTAGTATAGGGCGGGAGGGCACAGATACGCAGTATTTT	CASSIGREGTDTQYF
TRBV12-3/TRBV12-4	.	TRBJ1-3	many	TGTGCCAGCAGCTCAGGGAACGCTGGAAACACCATATATTTT	CASSSGNAGNTIYF
TRBV24-1	TRBD1	TRBJ1-2	medium-sized	TGTGCCACCAGTGTGACAGGGGACTATGGCTACACCTTC	CATSVTGDYGYTF
TRBV4-2	.	TRBJ2-3	many	TGTGCCAGCAGCCAAGACCCAGTGGGGGACTTGCGAGCAGATACGCAGTATTTT	CASSQDPVGDLRADTQYF
TRBV2	.	TRBJ1-2	many	TGTGCCAGCAGTGCGGTGGCGGCCGTGAACTATGGCTACACCTTC	CASSAVAAVNYGYTF
TRBV10-1	.	TRBJ2-2	few	TGCGCCAGCAGTGAGGGGTGCGTGGAGCTGTTTTTT	CASSEGCVELFF
TRBV12-3/TRBV12-4	.	TRBJ2-7	few	TGTGCCAGTTCGGCACAGTACTCCTACGAGCAGTACTTC	CASSAQYSYEQYF
TRBV7-9	TRBD2	TRBJ2-1	many	TGTGCCAGCAGCTTCAGCGGGAGCGCCACCAATGAGCAGTTCTTC	CASSFSGSATNEQFF
TRBV18	TRBD2	TRBJ2-5	.	TGTGCCAGCTCACCACCGACTAGCGGGGGAAGGGAGACCCAGTACTTC	CASSPPTSGGRETQYF
TRBV4-1	TRBD1	TRBJ2-2	many	TGCGCCAGCAGCCATTCTGGGACAGGGGACACCGGGGAGCTGTTTTTT	CASSHSGTGDTGELFF
TRBV25-1	TRBD2	TRBJ2-1	many	TGTGCCAGCAGTAGAAAACTAGCGGGAGTTGACAATGAGCAGTTCTTC	CASSRKLAGVDNEQFF
TRBV5-4	TRBD2	TRBJ2-7	many	TGTGCCAGCAGCGCCACCCGACTAGCTGAGGTTTACGAGCAGTACTTC	CASSATRLAEVYEQYF
TRBV2	.	TRBJ1-1	many	TGTGCCAGCAGTGGAGACGTTGGTTTCTTT	CASSGDVGFF
TRBV11-1	TRBD2	TRBJ2-3	many	TGTGCCAGCAGCTTAGAAATTCGGACTAGCGGCACAGATACGCAGTATTTT	CASSLEIRTSGTDTQYF
TRBV7-6	.	TRBJ2-5	many	TGTGCCAGCAGCCCCCGTTTAGCCCCACAAGAGACCCAGTACTTC	CASSPRLAPQETQYF
TRBV12-3/TRBV12-4	.	TRBJ1-1	many	TGTGCCAGCAGTCCCAGGGGAAGAACTGAAGCTTTCTTT	CASSPRGRTEAFF
TRBV6-1	.	TRBJ2-5	.	TGTGCCAGCAGTGACTTCCCTCAGGGACTGAGAGAGACCCAGTACTTC	CASSDFPQGLRETQYF
TRBV5-1	.	TRBJ2-7	many	TGCGCCAGCAGCCAAGGCTCCTACGAGCAGTACTTC	CASSQGSYEQYF
TRBV19	.	TRBJ1-5	many	TGTGCCAGTAATGCAGGGTATAGCAATCAGCCCCAGCATTTT	CASNAGYSNQPQHF
TRBV5-1	.	TRBJ2-7	.	TGCGCCAGCAGCTTTGGTTCCTATGAGCAGTACTTC	CASSFGSYEQYF
TRBV2	.	TRBJ2-3	many	TGTGCCAGCAGTGAAGTAAAAGATACGCAGTATTTT	CASSEVKDTQYF
TRBV30	TRBD2	TRBJ2-7	many	TGTGCCTGGAGCGGATGGACTAGCGGGAGGGCAAGGGCCTACGAGCAGTACTTC	CAWSGWTSGRARAYEQYF
TRBV18	.	TRBJ1-2	many	TGTGCCAGCTCACCCCGGGGGGGCGATGGCTACACCTTC	CASSPRGGDGYTF
TRBV7-2	TRBD2	TRBJ2-1	many	TGTGCCAGCAGCTCGGACGCGGGAGGGAGCTACAATGAGCAGTTCTTC	CASSSDAGGSYNEQFF
TRBV20-1	TRBD2	TRBJ2-3	many	TGCAGTGCTAGGGAAATAGCGGGGCTCCTACCGAATACGCAGTATTTT	CSAREIAGLLPNTQYF
TRBV2	.	TRBJ2-5	many	TGTGCCAGCAGTGAAGGACAGAGCTGGGGGGAGACCCAGTACTTC	CASSEGQSWGETQYF
TRBV5-4	TRBD2	TRBJ2-3	.	TGTGCCAGCAGCTCCTGTGGTAGCGGGAGTACAAATACGCAGTATTTT	CASSSCGSGSTNTQYF
TRBV5-5	TRBD2	TRBJ2-7	.	TGCGCCAGCAGCTTGTCTAGCGGGAGCCCCGGTCAGTACTTC	CASSLSSGSPGQYF
TRBV13	TRBD2	TRBJ2-7	many	TGTGCCAGCAGCTTAGGACTAGCGGACGAGCAGTACTTC	CASSLGLADEQYF
TRBV25-1	.	TRBJ1-3	many	TGTGCCAGCATGGGGGGAGGTAGAAACACCATATATTTT	CASMGGGRNTIYF
TRBV19	.	TRBJ1-3	many	TGTGCCACTGACGAAAACACCATATATTTT	CATDENTIYF
TRBV15	.	TRBJ1-1	few	TGTGCCACCAGCTTAACAGAGAACACTGAGGCTTTCTTT	CATSLTENTEAFF
TRBV20-1	.	TRBJ2-1	many	TGCAGTGCTAGACCGGCAAATGAGCAGTTCTTC	CSARPANEQFF